A selection of T cell receptor beta chains follows, all from one sample in a study of cytomegalovirus exposure and HLA in healthy donors. Method: immunoSEQ multiplex PCR; TCRdb's copy keeps in-frame clones and lacks some. This sample has 150,000 to 200,000 clones, with around four fifths found just once. The sequencing sample was made of PBMCs. The source of these receptors is a woman between 25 and 40 years old in good health and CMV-seropositive. The CDR3 runs from the conserved cysteine through the conserved F or W.

CDR3,V,J,length
CASSLAFGNQDYGYTF,TRBV7-9,TRBJ1-2,16
CASSSGLIGPAYSGNTIYF,TRBV5-1,TRBJ1-3,19
CASTWTGGNTEAFF,TRBV7-9,TRBJ1-1,14
CSVGDSYQPQHF,TRBV29-1,TRBJ1-5,12
CASSQDSAGFSYEQYF,TRBV4-1,TRBJ2-7,16
CASSVYLAGFNEQFF,TRBV9,TRBJ2-1,15
CASSDSTSGSGDEQFF,TRBV10-1,TRBJ2-1,16
CASSPTGVGGYTF,TRBV19,TRBJ1-2,13
CASSESRQGYEQYF,TRBV10-2,TRBJ2-7,14
CASSLVTGGTDTQYF,TRBV11-2,TRBJ2-3,15
CASSPRGNGETQYF,TRBV5-8,TRBJ2-5,14
CASSLEVRSTQYF,TRBV5-8,TRBJ2-3,13
CASSLAGARDNEQFF,TRBV7-6,TRBJ2-1,15
CASSDRASGNTIYF,TRBV2,TRBJ1-3,14
CASSSPVGTGELFF,TRBV7-3,TRBJ2-2,14
CASSPTGLGNTIYF,TRBV27,TRBJ1-3,14
CASSDLGTAFGGYTF,TRBV6-5,TRBJ1-2,15
CASSLARGEETQYF,TRBV7-2,TRBJ2-5,14
CASTEAGGPSHSSYEQYF,TRBV27,TRBJ2-7,18
CASGERESTGELFF,TRBV28,TRBJ2-2,14
CASSEEAGGLETQYF,TRBV6-1,TRBJ2-5,15
CASSRGGREVNEQFF,TRBV7-9,TRBJ2-1,15
CASSQGRREVEGTGELFF,TRBV4-3,TRBJ2-2,18
CASSTVAGQNGYTF,TRBV19,TRBJ1-2,14
CASSSGQVGKTQYF,TRBV19,TRBJ2-5,14
CAISEGGTGPSYEQYF,TRBV10-3,TRBJ2-7,16
CASSIGGLAGSDTQYF,TRBV19,TRBJ2-3,16
CASGKGRQGALQETQYF,TRBV12-5,TRBJ2-5,17
CASSFGTGSYEQYF,TRBV27,TRBJ2-7,14
CASSLTSGKTDTQYF,TRBV4-1,TRBJ2-3,15
CASSYNSGKYVYEQYF,TRBV5-1,TRBJ2-7,16
CASSTTTEEAFF,TRBV9,TRBJ1-1,12
CASSLETSGSYHEQYF,TRBV11-3,TRBJ2-7,16
CAWSPGHNTYEQYF,TRBV30,TRBJ2-7,14
CASSKRTALYGYTF,TRBV6-5,TRBJ1-2,14
CASSVGLELQETQYF,TRBV9,TRBJ2-5,15
CASSLAEGADYGYTF,TRBV7-2,TRBJ1-2,15
CASSTLAGLYEQYF,TRBV19,TRBJ2-7,14
CASSFGTDYGYTF,TRBV5-1,TRBJ1-2,13
CSVDVTGGTEAFF,TRBV29-1,TRBJ1-1,13
CASGFREGTVGYTF,TRBV6-5,TRBJ1-2,14
CASSIIRGTGELFF,TRBV19,TRBJ2-2,14
CASSAGQGAATNEKLFF,TRBV7-2,TRBJ1-4,17
CASSLGVQTNTEAFF,TRBV11-2,TRBJ1-1,15
CASSQDRSFGEQYF,TRBV4-2,TRBJ2-7,14
CASSSSGGGTEAFF,TRBV5-6,TRBJ1-1,14
CATSQREGDEQYF,TRBV7-8,TRBJ2-7,13
CAISESKRGTETVPRNNEQFF,TRBV10-3,TRBJ2-1,21
CSVGLDLTDTQYF,TRBV29-1,TRBJ2-3,13
CASPSVEIEDTEAFF,TRBV6-1,TRBJ1-1,15
CAWTGTSASYYNEQFF,TRBV30,TRBJ2-1,16
CAWRSEPNYGYTF,TRBV30,TRBJ1-2,13
CASSPDRGETQYF,TRBV7-2,TRBJ2-5,13
CAIRRQGTDTQYF,TRBV10-3,TRBJ2-3,13